The 8 T cell receptor beta chains reported below all come from one sample, sequenced in a study of T cell clonality in common variable immunodeficiency (dated by TCRdb to between 2015 and 2016). These TCRs are of unknown antigen specificity. The library was obtained by the immunoSEQ multiplex PCR assay. The clones in this table, taken by TCRdb from immuneACCESS, are in-frame only. Not every clone is retained; where verified, under half of the shortfall comes from an unresolved V gene, and the cause of the rest is unknown. In this sample, fewer than 25,000 clones appear, none counted once only. The ten largest clones represent roughly 2.5% of the sample. What the research found in general, with its limitations: CVID TCRbeta sequences were reported to have fewer deletions and N-nucleotide insertions and to lack highly modified clones with 13 or more V deletions.

The specimen was peripheral blood mononuclear cells. The receptors stem from a human donor with common variable immunodeficiency.

This clone was seen many times. The read comes to an end 3 residues before the CDR3 does, leaving the germline J gene to fill in the end. V is TRBV18 and J is TRBJ2-7, with a possible D match to TRBD2 (6 bases). The CDR3 extends over 15 amino acids. The germline gives CDR1 KGHSH, CDR2 LQKENI. V shed 1 base and J shed 2 bases, with 12 bases lying between them. CDR3 DNA (partial): TGTGCCAGCTCACCACGCGGGGCAGCAACCTACGAG. This codes for CASSPRGAATYE. The entire CDR3 protein is CASSPRGAATYEQYF.

This clone was observed at least ten times. With the read ending 3 residues before the CDR3 end, the germline J gene is used to fill in that end. This rearrangement joins TRBV5-4 to TRBJ1-1; D uncertain. CDR1 and CDR2 from the germline V gene are SGHNT and YYREEE (reference sequence). The ends were cut back, 0 bases at V and 6 bases at J, with 6 bases in the middle. The CDR3 runs to 12 residues. The CDR3 bases that were read are TGTGCCAGCAGCTTGGACTACCCTGAA. This translates into CASSLDYPE. The full CDR3 protein reads CASSLDYPEAFF.

This clone was found many times. The missing CDR3 end, 3 residues past where the read stops, is filled in from the germline J gene. The V call is TRBV18, the J call TRBJ1-1; TRBD1 matches at 10 bases. The length of the CDR3 is 16 residues. V dropped 5 bases and J dropped 0; count of bases not matched to a gene: 6. Per germline, CDR1 KGHSH and CDR2 LQKENI. The part of the CDR3 DNA that was read is TGTGCCAGCTCAATAGACAGGGGGCTCATGAACACTGAA. Translated, it gives CASSIDRGLMNTE. The CDR3 in full is CASSIDRGLMNTEAFF.

This clone was seen at least ten times. The read is 3 residues too short to cover the CDR3 end, so that end is filled in from the germline J gene. The rearrangement joins TRBV12-3 or TRBV12-4 to TRBJ1-1; TRBD1 is a possible D gene (5 bases). V was trimmed by 5 bases and J by 0 bases, leaving 16 bases between them. The CDR3 has 16 amino acids. CDR3 DNA, as far as it was read: TGTGCCAGCAGTCAAGGAACAGGTATAATGAACACTGAA. Protein sequence: CASSQGTGIMNTE. The whole CDR3 sequence is CASSQGTGIMNTEAFF.

This clone was recorded at least ten times. The read gets to within 3 residues of the CDR3 end, and the germline J gene fills in the rest. The chain joins TRBV7-6 to TRBJ2-5; D is unresolved. The CDR3 extends over 13 amino acids. Trimming left V 5 bases short and J 4 bases short, with 11 bases between. The V gene's germline CDR1 is SGHVS and CDR2 FNYEAQ. CDR3 sequence: CASSMSPGETQYF. CDR3 DNA, as far as it was read: TGTGCCAGCAGCATGAGTCCAGGAGAGACC.

The sample holds a few counts of this clone. Read sequence stops 3 residues before the CDR3 end, and the germline J gene provides the missing end. The V gene is TRBV7-2, the J gene TRBJ2-7; 11 bases are a match to TRBD2. The CDR3 sequence is 17 residues long. Germline V gene lookup returns CDR1 SGHTA and CDR2 FQGNSA. V was clipped by 0 bases and J by 2 bases; unmatched bases: 6. The covered CDR3 bases are TGTGCCAGCAGCTTAGCCCTAGCGGGAGGTAGCCCCTACGAG. Its protein is CASSLALAGGSPYE. The complete CDR3 reads CASSLALAGGSPYEQYF. Using reference TRBV7-2 and TRBJ2-7 for the parts outside the CDR3, the full variable domain is GAGVSQSPSNKVTEKGKDVELRCDPISGHTALYWYRQSLGQGLEFLIYFQGNSAPDKSGLPSDRFSAERTGGSVSTLTIQRTQQEDSAVYLCASSLALAGGSPYEQYFGPGTRLTVT.

This clone was counted at least ten times. The CDR3 goes on 3 residues after the read ends, and that part is filled in from the germline J gene. This chain joins TRBV7-8 and TRBJ2-3; 10 nucleotides match TRBD2. CDR1 and CDR2 from the germline V gene are SGHVS and FQNEAQ. The CDR3 contains 15 residues. V dropped 7 bases and J dropped 6; count of bases not matched to a gene: 10. The chain's CDR3 is CASTFLAGDSDTQYF. The DNA read from the CDR3 is TGTGCCAGCACCTTCCTAGCGGGAGATTCGGATACG.

This clone was seen at least ten times. The read ends 3 residues shy of where the CDR3 ends; the end is completed using the germline J gene. Other DNA sequences within the sample encode an identical CDR3. J is TRBJ2-5 and V is TRBV18, with 7 bases aligning to TRBD1. J was trimmed by 2 bases and V by 3 bases; bases with no gene match: 0. The CDR3 has 13 amino acids. Germline V lookup: CDR1 KGHSH, CDR2 LQKENI. CDR3 region: CASSPGQQETQYF. Incomplete CDR3 DNA: TGTGCCAGCTCACCGGGACAGCAAGAGACC.